Following are 21 T cell receptor beta chains from one sample sequenced in a study of cytomegalovirus exposure and HLA in healthy donors. In the PCR, 60 Vbeta and 13 Jbeta primers were used. Profiling relied on immunoSEQ multiplex PCR, and the TCRdb table lists in-frame clones only, not all of them. The table includes some 150,000 clones, almost 80% detected once. Source material: PBMCs. The receptors stem from a male donor in good health and CMV-seronegative.

The chain couples TRBV9 to TRBJ2-7, with a weak D call TRBD2 (5 bases). Germline CDR1 reads SGDLS; CDR2 reads YYNGEE. The V and J ends lost 0 bases and 3 bases respectively, with 16 bases between them. This CDR3 has 16 amino acids. The CDR3 loop reads CASSVGPSASNYEQYF. The CDR3 DNA reads TGTGCCAGCAGCGTAGGGCCCTCGGCTAGCAACTACGAGCAGTACTTC.

Only one count was recorded for this clone. The CDR3 DNA follows: TGTGCCAGCAGCTTAGTTCAGGGGAACACTGAAGCTTTCTTT. Protein product: CASSLVQGNTEAFF. This chain uses TRBV7-6 with TRBJ1-1; perhaps TRBD1 as D (5 bases). This CDR3 spans 14 amino acids. The ends were cut back, 1 base at V and 1 base at J, with 7 bases in the middle. Germline loops: CDR1 SGHVS, CDR2 FNYEAQ.

The CDR3 here is CASSLRATNPAGELFF. In nucleotides, the CDR3 is TGTGCCAGCAGCTTAAGGGCCACCAACCCCGCCGGGGAGCTGTTTTTT. The chain recombines TRBV7-3 with TRBJ2-2; no reliable D call. The germline V gene has CDR1 SGHTA and CDR2 FQGTGA. The V end was cut by 1 base, the J end by 6 bases, with 15 bases between. There are 16 residues in the CDR3.

The rearrangement links TRBV7-2 to TRBJ1-1, with TRBD1 matching over 9 bases. Germline trimming cut 5 bases from V and 4 bases from J; bases unmatched to any gene: 14. The germline V gene has CDR1 SGHTA and CDR2 FQGNSA. The length of the CDR3 is 17 residues. The CDR3 DNA is TGTGCCAGCAGCCCACCGGGACAGGGTTTAAGCGGCACTGAAGCTTTCTTT. This codes for CASSPPGQGLSGTEAFF. The full variable domain, completed using reference TRBV7-2 and TRBJ1-1, is GAGVSQSPSNKVTEKGKDVELRCDPISGHTALYWYRQSLGQGLEFLIYFQGNSAPDKSGLPSDRFSAERTGGSVSTLTIQRTQQEDSAVYLCASSPPGQGLSGTEAFFGQGTRLTVV.

This rearrangement joins TRBV7-3 to TRBJ2-3; 8 positions match TRBD2. Germline V gene sequence: CDR1 SGHTA, CDR2 FQGTGA. V lost 3 bases to trimming and J lost 0 bases; unmatched junction nucleotides: 2. The CDR3 is 15 residues long. The CDR3 DNA follows: TGTGCCAGCAGCTTGCGCGGGGGGAGCACAGATACGCAGTATTTT. Protein product: CASSLRGGSTDTQYF.

This sequence joins TRBV6-5 and TRBJ1-5; D remains unclear. CDR3 length: 14 residues. Germline CDR1 reads MNHEY; CDR2 reads SVGAGI. V was pared by 5 bases and J by 3 bases, with 11 bases between. The CDR3 nucleotides are TGTGCCAGCAGTCGAACGGGAGTCAATCAGCCCCAGCATTTT. It yields the protein CASSRTGVNQPQHF.

V is TRBV30 and J is TRBJ2-7; D not certain. The CDR3 length is 11 residues. Per germline, CDR1 GTSNPN and CDR2 SVGIG (reference sequence). Trimming cost V 3 bases and J 4 bases, with 7 bases left between them. Here the CDR3 reads CAWSVGYEQYF. CDR3 coding DNA: TGTGCCTGGAGCGTCGGTTACGAGCAGTACTTC.

V usage is TRBV30 and J usage is TRBJ2-1; 9 bases fit TRBD2. The CDR3 runs 18 residues. With V trimmed by 0 bases and J by 2 bases, 11 bases remained unmatched. Germline lookup yields CDR1 GTSNPN and CDR2 SVGIG (reference sequence). This chain's CDR3 is CAWSVLEAGGPPYNEQFF. The CDR3 DNA sequence: TGTGCCTGGAGTGTACTCGAGGCGGGAGGGCCGCCCTACAATGAGCAGTTCTTC.

This clone came up a few times. J is TRBJ2-1 and V is TRBV5-1; 8 nucleotides line up with TRBD2. Germline trimming cut 3 bases from V and 4 bases from J; bases unmatched to any gene: 9. Germline CDR1 is SGHRS and CDR2 is YFSETQ. CDR3 length: 16 amino acids. The CDR3 sequence: CASSSVGGGGYNEQFF. CDR3 DNA sequence: TGCGCCAGCAGCTCGGTCGGCGGCGGGGGGTACAATGAGCAGTTCTTC. Complete variable domain (other parts from reference TRBV5-1 and TRBJ2-1): KAGVTQTPRYLIKTRGQQVTLSCSPISGHRSVSWYQQTPGQGLQFLFEYFSETQRNKGNFPGRFSGRQFSNSRSEMNVSTLELGDSALYLCASSSVGGGGYNEQFFGPGTRLTVL.

The rearrangement links TRBV5-4 to TRBJ2-3; a weak D match, TRBD2 (6 bases). V lost 4 bases, J lost 10 bases, and 19 bases lay in between. The CDR3 sequence is 14 residues long. Germline V gene sequence: CDR1 SGHNT, CDR2 YYREEE (reference sequence). Written as DNA, the CDR3 is TGTGCCAGCAGCGCCAGTGGAGGGCCTACCGCGCAGTATTTT. This translates into CASSASGGPTAQYF.

This chain uses TRBV9 with TRBJ2-1; no clear D. Germline V gene lookup returns CDR1 SGDLS and CDR2 YYNGEE. V was pared by 4 bases and J by 0 bases, with 14 bases between. The CDR3 sequence is 16 residues long. The CDR3 DNA is TGTGCCAGCAGCCCATACAGCAGTACCTCCTACAATGAGCAGTTCTTC. As protein: CASSPYSSTSYNEQFF.

The rearrangement joins TRBV29-1 to TRBJ1-2, with 7 bases matching TRBD1. Trimming cost V 6 bases and J 3 bases; bases outside gene matches: 7. The CDR3 contains 13 residues. Looked up from germline, CDR1 is SQVTM and CDR2 is ANQGSEA. The CDR3 sequence is CSVVTGRDYGYTF. The CDR3 coding sequence is TGCAGCGTCGTGACAGGGAGAGACTATGGCTACACCTTC.

The chain recombines TRBV9 with TRBJ2-7; D is possibly TRBD1 (5 bases). The CDR3 runs 14 residues. The V gene lost 0 bases and the J gene lost 5 bases, with 12 bases spanning the gap. CDR1 is SGDLS, CDR2 YYNGEE, per germline. CDR3 residues: CASSVGSRVDEQYF. In DNA, the CDR3 is TGTGCCAGCAGCGTAGGGAGCAGGGTAGACGAGCAGTACTTC.

The chain employs TRBV29-1 and TRBJ2-7; 8 bases map to TRBD1. Germline V gene data show CDR1 as SQVTM and CDR2 as ANQGSEA. J lost 5 bases, V lost 6 bases, and 12 bases had no gene match. This CDR3 contains 14 residues. CDR3 sequence (DNA): TGCAGCGTCGGAGGGACAGGTTCCGGCGACGAGCAGTACTTC. Its protein is CSVGGTGSGDEQYF.

The chain has TRBV7-2 and TRBJ2-1, with 7 bases identical to TRBD2. The CDR3 spans 16 residues. Germline assignment: CDR1 SGHTA and CDR2 FQGNSA. V was clipped by 4 bases and J by 12 bases; unmatched bases: 18. The CDR3 bases are TGTGCCAGCAGCTCGACGGGGACTACACATTTAAGTGGGCAGTTCTTC. This sequence encodes CASSSTGTTHLSGQFF.

Comments on this clone: An end of the junction does not agree with germline; a read error may underlie this. The genes are TRBV7-9 and TRBJ2-4; TRBD1 matches 8 bases. This CDR3 contains 12 residues. Germline values: CDR1 SEHNR, CDR2 FQNEAQ (reference sequence). This CDR3 is CSSSSLQGVTYF. As DNA, the CDR3 is TGTTCCAGCAGCTCTCTACAGGGGGTAACTTACTTC. Using reference TRBV7-9 and TRBJ2-4 for the parts outside the CDR3, the full variable domain is DTGVSQNPRHKITKRGQNVTFRCDPISEHNRLYWYRQTLGQGPEFLTYFQNEAQLEKSRLLSDRFSAERPKGSFSTLEIQRTEQGDSAMYLCSSSSLQGVTYFGAGTRLSVL.

Comments on this clone: The junction differs from germline at one of its ends, possibly a read error. At the DNA level, this CDR3 is encoded by other sequences in the same sample as well. The chain uses TRBV18 and TRBJ1-1, with D tentatively TRBD1 (6 bases). The germline gives CDR1 KGHSH, CDR2 LQKENI. The CDR3 length is 15 residues. The CDR3, as DNA: TGCGCCAACCCCAGGGGTGGGGGCGGAGGCACTGAAGCTTTCTTT. Its protein is CANPRGGGGGTEAFF.

V gene TRBV7-2 combines with J gene TRBJ2-2; TRBD2 matches 7 bases. Germline V lookup: CDR1 SGHTA, CDR2 FQGNSA. This CDR3 contains 15 residues. V was pared by 5 bases and J by 4 bases, with 7 bases of the junction left unmatched. CDR3 loop: CASSPRGRGTGELFF. Here the CDR3 DNA reads TGTGCCAGCAGCCCGCGGGGGAGGGGCACCGGGGAGCTGTTTTTT. The entire variable domain, with the rest obtained from reference TRBV7-2 and TRBJ2-2, is as follows: GAGVSQSPSNKVTEKGKDVELRCDPISGHTALYWYRQSLGQGLEFLIYFQGNSAPDKSGLPSDRFSAERTGGSVSTLTIQRTQQEDSAVYLCASSPRGRGTGELFFGEGSRLTVL.

The V call is TRBV7-7, the J call TRBJ2-1, with 9 bases lining up with TRBD1. Germline values: CDR1 SSHAT, CDR2 FNYEAQ (reference sequence). The CDR3 length is 15 residues. Germline trimming cut 3 bases from V and 6 bases from J; bases unmatched to any gene: 6. The CDR3 loop reads CASSLSGQGRNEQFF. In nucleotides, the CDR3 is TGTGCCAGCAGCTTGTCTGGACAGGGGCGCAATGAGCAGTTCTTC.

CDR3 nucleotide sequence: TGTGCCAGCAGTTACTCGGATCGGCGGGAGCAGTACTTC. Protein product: CASSYSDRREQYF. The chain has TRBV6-5 and TRBJ2-7; no clear D. Deletions cut 0 bases from V and 7 bases from J, with 10 bases between. Germline assignment: CDR1 MNHEY and CDR2 SVGAGI. This CDR3 spans 13 amino acids.

The gene calls are TRBV6-6 and TRBJ2-2; 8 bases agree with TRBD2. Germline CDR1 MNHNY, CDR2 SVGAGI (reference sequence). V lost 7 bases and J lost 5; bases outside the gene matches: 12. The CDR3 extends over 16 amino acids. The CDR3: CASMVSGMGGTGELFF. The CDR3 nucleotides are TGTGCCAGCATGGTTAGCGGGATGGGTGGGACCGGGGAGCTGTTTTTT.